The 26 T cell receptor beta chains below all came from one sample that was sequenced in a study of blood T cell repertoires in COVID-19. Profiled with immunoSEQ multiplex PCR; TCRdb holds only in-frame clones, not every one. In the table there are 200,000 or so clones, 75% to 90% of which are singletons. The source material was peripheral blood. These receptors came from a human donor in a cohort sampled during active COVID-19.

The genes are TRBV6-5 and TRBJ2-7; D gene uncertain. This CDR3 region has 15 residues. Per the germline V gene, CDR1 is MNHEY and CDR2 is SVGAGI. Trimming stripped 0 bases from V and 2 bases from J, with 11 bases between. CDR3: CASSYSTSSTYEQYF. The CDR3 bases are TGTGCCAGCAGTTACTCTACCAGTTCCACCTACGAGCAGTACTTC.

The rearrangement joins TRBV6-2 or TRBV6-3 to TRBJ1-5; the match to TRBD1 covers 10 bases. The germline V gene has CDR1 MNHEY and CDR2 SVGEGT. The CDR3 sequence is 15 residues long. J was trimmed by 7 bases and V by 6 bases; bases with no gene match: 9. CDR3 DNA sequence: TGTGCCAGCAGCCGCACCGGGACAGGGGACCAGCCCCAGCATTTT. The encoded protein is CASSRTGTGDQPQHF.

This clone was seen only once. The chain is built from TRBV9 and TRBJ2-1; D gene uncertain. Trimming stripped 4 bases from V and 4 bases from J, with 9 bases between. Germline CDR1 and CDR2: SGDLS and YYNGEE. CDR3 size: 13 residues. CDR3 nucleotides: TGTGCCAGCAGCCCAGACACTTACAATGAGCAGTTCTTC. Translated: CASSPDTYNEQFF. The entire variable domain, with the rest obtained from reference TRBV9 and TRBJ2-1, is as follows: DSGVTQTPKHLITATGQRVTLRCSPRSGDLSVYWYQQSLDQGLQFLIQYYNGEERAKGNILERFSAQQFPDLHSELNLSSLELGDSALYFCASSPDTYNEQFFGPGTRLTVL.

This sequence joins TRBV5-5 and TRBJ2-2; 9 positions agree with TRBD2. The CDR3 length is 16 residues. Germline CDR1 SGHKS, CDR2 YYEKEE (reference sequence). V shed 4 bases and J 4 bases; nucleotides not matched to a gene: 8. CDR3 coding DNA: TGTGCCAGCAGCGCGGGGCCAGCGGGAGGCACCGGGGAGCTGTTTTTT. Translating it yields CASSAGPAGGTGELFF.

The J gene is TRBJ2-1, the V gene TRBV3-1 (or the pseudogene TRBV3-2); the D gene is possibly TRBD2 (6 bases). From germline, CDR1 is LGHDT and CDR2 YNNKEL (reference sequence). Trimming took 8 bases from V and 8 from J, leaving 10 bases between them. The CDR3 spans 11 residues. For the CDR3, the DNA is TGTGCCAGCTCGGAGGGAGATGAGCAGTTCTTC. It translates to CASSEGDEQFF.

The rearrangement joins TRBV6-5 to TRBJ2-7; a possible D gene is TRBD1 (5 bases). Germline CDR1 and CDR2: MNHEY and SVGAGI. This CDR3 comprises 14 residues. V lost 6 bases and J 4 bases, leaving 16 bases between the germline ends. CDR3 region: CASRAPTVLYEQYF. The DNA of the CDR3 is TGTGCCAGCAGGGCTCCGACAGTTTTGTACGAGCAGTACTTC.

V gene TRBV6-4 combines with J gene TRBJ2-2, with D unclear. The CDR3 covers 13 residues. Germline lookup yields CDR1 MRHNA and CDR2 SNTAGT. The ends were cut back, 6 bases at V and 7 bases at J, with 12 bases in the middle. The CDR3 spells CASSQLRDGELFF. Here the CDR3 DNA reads TGTGCCAGCAGCCAACTCCGAGACGGGGAGCTGTTTTTT.

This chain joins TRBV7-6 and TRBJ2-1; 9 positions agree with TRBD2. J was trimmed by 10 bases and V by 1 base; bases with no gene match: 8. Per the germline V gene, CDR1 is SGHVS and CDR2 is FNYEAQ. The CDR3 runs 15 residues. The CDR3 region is CASSLERAGGTEQFF. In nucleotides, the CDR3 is TGTGCCAGCAGCTTAGAAAGAGCGGGAGGAACCGAGCAGTTCTTC. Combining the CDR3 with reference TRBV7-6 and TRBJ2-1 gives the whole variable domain GAGVSQSPRYKVTKRGQDVALRCDPISGHVSLYWYRQALGQGPEFLTYFNYEAQQDKSGLPNDRFSAERPEGSISTLTIQRTEQRDSAMYRCASSLERAGGTEQFFGPGTRLTVL.

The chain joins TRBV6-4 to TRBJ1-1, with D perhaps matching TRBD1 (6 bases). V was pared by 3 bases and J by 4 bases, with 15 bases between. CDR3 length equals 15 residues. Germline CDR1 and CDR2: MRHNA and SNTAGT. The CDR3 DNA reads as TGTGCCAGCAGTGAGATGGGGGGGCTTGGCACTGAAGCTTTCTTT. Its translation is CASSEMGGLGTEAFF.

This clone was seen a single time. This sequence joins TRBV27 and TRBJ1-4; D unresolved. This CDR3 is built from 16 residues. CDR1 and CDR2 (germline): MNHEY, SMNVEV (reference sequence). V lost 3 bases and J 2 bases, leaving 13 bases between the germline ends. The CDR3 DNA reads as TGTGCCAGCAGTTTCAAAACCCTGGGCACTAATGAAAAACTGTTTTTT. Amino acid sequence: CASSFKTLGTNEKLFF.

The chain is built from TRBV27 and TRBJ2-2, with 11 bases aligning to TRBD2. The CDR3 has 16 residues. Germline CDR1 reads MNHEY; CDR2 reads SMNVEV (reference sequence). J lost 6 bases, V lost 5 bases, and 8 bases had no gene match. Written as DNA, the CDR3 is TGTGCCAGCAGTCCGACACTAGCGGGAGTCGCCGGGGAGCTGTTTTTT. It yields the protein CASSPTLAGVAGELFF.

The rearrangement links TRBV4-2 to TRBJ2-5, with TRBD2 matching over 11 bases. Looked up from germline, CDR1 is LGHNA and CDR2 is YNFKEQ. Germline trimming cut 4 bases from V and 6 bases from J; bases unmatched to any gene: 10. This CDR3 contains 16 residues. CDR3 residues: CASSPTSGVVRQTQYF. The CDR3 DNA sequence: TGTGCCAGCAGCCCGACTAGCGGGGTCGTCAGGCAGACCCAGTACTTC.

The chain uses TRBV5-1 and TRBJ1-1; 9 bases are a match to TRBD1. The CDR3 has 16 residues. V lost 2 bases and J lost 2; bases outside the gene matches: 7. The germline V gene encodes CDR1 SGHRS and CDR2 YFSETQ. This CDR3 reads CASSFGQGRLNTEAFF. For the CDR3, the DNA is TGCGCCAGCAGCTTCGGACAGGGGCGATTAAACACTGAAGCTTTCTTT.

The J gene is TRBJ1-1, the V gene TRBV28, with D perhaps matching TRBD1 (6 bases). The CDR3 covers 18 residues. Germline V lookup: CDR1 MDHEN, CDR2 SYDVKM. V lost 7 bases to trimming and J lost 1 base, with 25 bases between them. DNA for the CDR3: TGTGCCAGCACCGAGACCCACACTCGGACAGCACCGAACACTGAAGCTTTCTTT. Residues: CASTETHTRTAPNTEAFF.

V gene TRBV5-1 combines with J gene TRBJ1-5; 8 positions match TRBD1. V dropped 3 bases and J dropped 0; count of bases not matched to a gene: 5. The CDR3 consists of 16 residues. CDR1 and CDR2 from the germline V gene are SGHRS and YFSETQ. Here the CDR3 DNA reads TGCGCCAGCAGCTCTGGGACAGGAGGTAGCAATCAGCCCCAGCATTTT. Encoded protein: CASSSGTGGSNQPQHF.

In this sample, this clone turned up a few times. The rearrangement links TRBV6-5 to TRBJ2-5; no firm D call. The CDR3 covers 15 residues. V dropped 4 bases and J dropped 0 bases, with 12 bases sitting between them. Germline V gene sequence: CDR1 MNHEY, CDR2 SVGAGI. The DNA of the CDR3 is TGTGCCAGCAGTTCCCCGTGGGCCTACCAAGAGACCCAGTACTTC. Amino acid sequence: CASSSPWAYQETQYF.

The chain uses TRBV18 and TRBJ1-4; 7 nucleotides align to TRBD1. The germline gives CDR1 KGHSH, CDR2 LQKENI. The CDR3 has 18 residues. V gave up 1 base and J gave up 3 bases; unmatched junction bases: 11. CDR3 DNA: TGTGCCAGCTCACCACGATTTACCTCACAGGGGTCTAATGAAAAACTGTTTTTT. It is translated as CASSPRFTSQGSNEKLFF.

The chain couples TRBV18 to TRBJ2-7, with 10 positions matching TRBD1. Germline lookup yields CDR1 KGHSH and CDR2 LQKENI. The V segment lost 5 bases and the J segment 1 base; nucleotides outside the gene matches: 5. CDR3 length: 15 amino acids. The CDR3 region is CASSSGTGVSYEQYF. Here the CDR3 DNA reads TGTGCCAGCTCATCAGGGACAGGGGTTTCCTACGAGCAGTACTTC.

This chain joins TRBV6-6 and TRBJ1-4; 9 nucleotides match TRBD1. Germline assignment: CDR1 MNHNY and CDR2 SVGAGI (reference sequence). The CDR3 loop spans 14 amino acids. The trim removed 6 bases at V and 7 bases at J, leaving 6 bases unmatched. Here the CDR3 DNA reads TGTGCCAGCAGACAGGGGGCTAAGGGTGAAAAACTGTTTTTT. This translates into CASRQGAKGEKLFF.

CDR3 loop: CASSTRTGRYQETQYF. CDR3 nucleotides: TGTGCCAGTAGTACCCGGACAGGGAGGTACCAAGAGACCCAGTACTTC. The chain recombines TRBV19 with TRBJ2-5, with 8 positions matching TRBD1. This CDR3 spans 16 amino acids. Germline V gives CDR1 LNHDA, CDR2 SQIVND (reference sequence). J gave up 0 bases and V 4 bases, and 7 bases lay outside the gene matches.

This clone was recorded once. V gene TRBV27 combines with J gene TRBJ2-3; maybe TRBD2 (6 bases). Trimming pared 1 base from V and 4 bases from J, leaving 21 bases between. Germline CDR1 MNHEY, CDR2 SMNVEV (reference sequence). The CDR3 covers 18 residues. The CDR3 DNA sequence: TGTGCCAGCAGTTTATTTTTGGTGGGAGGCACCCCCCCAGATACGCAGTATTTT. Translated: CASSLFLVGGTPPDTQYF.

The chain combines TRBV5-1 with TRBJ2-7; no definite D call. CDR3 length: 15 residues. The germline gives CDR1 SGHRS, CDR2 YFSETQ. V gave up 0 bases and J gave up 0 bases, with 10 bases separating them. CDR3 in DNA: TGCGCCAGCAGCTTGGTAGGCGCTAGCTCCTACGAGCAGTACTTC. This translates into CASSLVGASSYEQYF.

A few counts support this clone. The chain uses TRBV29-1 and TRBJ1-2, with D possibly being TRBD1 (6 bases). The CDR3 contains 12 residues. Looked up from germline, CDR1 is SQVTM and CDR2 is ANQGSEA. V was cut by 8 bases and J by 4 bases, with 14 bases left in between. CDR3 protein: CSSWLQGYGYTF. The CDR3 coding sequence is TGCAGCTCCTGGCTACAGGGCTATGGCTACACCTTC. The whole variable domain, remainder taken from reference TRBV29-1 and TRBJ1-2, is SAVISQKPSRDICQRGTSLTIQCQVDSQVTMMFWYRQQPGQSLTLIATANQGSEATYESGFVIDKFPISRPNLTFSTLTVSNMSPEDSSIYLCSSWLQGYGYTFGSGTRLTVV.

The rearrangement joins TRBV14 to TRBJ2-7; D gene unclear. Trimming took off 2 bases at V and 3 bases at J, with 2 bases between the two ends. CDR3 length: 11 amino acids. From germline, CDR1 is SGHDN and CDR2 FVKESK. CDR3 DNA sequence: TGTGCCAGCAGCCAACACTACGAGCAGTACTTC. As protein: CASSQHYEQYF.

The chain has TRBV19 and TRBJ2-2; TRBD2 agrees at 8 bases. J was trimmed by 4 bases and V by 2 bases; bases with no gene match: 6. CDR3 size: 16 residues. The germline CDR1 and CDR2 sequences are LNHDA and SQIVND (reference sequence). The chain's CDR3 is CASSITGTRLTGELFF. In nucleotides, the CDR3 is TGTGCCAGTAGTATAACCGGGACTAGACTCACCGGGGAGCTGTTTTTT.

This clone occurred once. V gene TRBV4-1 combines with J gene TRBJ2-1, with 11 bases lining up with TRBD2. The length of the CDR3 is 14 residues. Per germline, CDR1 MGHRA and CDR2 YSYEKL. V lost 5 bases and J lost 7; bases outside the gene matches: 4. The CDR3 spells CASSSLAGVNEQFF. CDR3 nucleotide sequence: TGCGCCAGCAGCTCACTAGCGGGAGTGAATGAGCAGTTCTTC.